A selection of T cell receptor beta chains follows, all from one sample in a study of blood T cell repertoires in COVID-19. Measured with immunoSEQ multiplex PCR; TCRdb has only the in-frame clones, and not every one. The top ten hold approximately 15% of the sample, which has 150,000 to 200,000 clones, about four fifths seen once. The sample comprised peripheral blood. The receptor set was obtained from a woman aged 80 or over with acute or convalescent COVID-19. CDR3s include the opening cysteine and the closing phenylalanine or tryptophan.

16	TRBV1	TRBJ2-7	CTSIPCGSGRRDEQYF
20	TRBV5-1	TRBJ2-2	CASSLGPGLAGDGNTGELFF
13	TRBV24-1	TRBJ2-1	CATSGSGYNEQFF
15	TRBV14	TRBJ2-7	CASSLSSGGSYEQYF
16	TRBV6-6	TRBJ2-2	CASSYRRHSNTGELFF
15	TRBV7-8	TRBJ2-1	CASSFGQLGNNEQFF
15	TRBV19	TRBJ1-2	CASSIPDRINYGYTF
16	TRBV6-1	TRBJ2-7	CASSELRQDISYEQYF
13	TRBV21-1	TRBJ1-6	CARLTGRNSPLHF
14	TRBV6-1	TRBJ1-1	CASSEMSGNTEAFF
15	TRBV19	TRBJ2-4	CASSIKRGGKNIQYF
18	TRBV3-1/TRBV3-2	TRBJ2-3	CASSQARIFRGAGDTQYF
15	TRBV20-1	TRBJ2-3	CSASDRGRSTDTQYF
15	TRBV7-3	TRBJ2-1	CASSQRTSLYNEQFF
15	TRBV29-1	TRBJ2-7	CSAKRGLAGDWEQYF
18	TRBV18	TRBJ1-2	CASSPQQQGRSPNYGYTF
17	TRBV11-2	TRBJ2-2	CASSRGRSRSNTGELFF
15	TRBV20-1	TRBJ1-4	CSASLGTGLNEKLFF
14	TRBV7-8	TRBJ2-1	CASSRPPYYSEQFF
17	TRBV15	TRBJ1-2	CATSRDGQLLANYGYTF
14	TRBV4-1	TRBJ2-5	CASSPRQGFETQYF
14	TRBV3-1/TRBV3-2	TRBJ1-6	CASSQNRGNSPLHF
14	TRBV5-1	TRBJ2-3	CASSAGVSTDTQYF
17	TRBV28	TRBJ1-1	CASSLPRRGHLNTEAFF
15	TRBV7-9	TRBJ1-2	CASSLSDGTGNGYTF
13	TRBV24-1	TRBJ2-5	CATSEGREETQYF
15	TRBV5-1	TRBJ1-1	CASSPREGLNTEAFF
16	TRBV28	TRBJ1-5	CASSSSGGVADQPQHF
18	TRBV21-1	TRBJ1-4	CASSKASDRTLCREKLFF
14	TRBV19	TRBJ1-4	CASSGTGTNEKLFF
13	TRBV19	TRBJ1-2	CASSMQLAQGYTF
13	TRBV2	TRBJ1-2	CASTRKGVYGYTF
17	TRBV28	TRBJ1-5	CASRGWTGVFSNQPQHF
15	TRBV5-1	TRBJ1-5	CASSLDGQTNQPQHF
15	TRBV3-1/TRBV3-2	TRBJ2-7	CASSQGLAGAYEQYF
15	TRBV5-1	TRBJ2-5	CASSFTLASQETQYF
22	TRBV4-2	TRBJ2-1	CASSQVRSSGRVLESSYNEQFF
15	TRBV2	TRBJ2-7	CASTEEGVVSYEQYF
14	TRBV6-2/TRBV6-3	TRBJ1-6	CASSYSHEGSPLHF
16	TRBV5-1	TRBJ1-6	CASSLAGTGMLAPLHF